What follows describes a single T cell receptor beta chain. Its specificity is unknown. Autoimmune disease history or systemic immunosuppression was exclusionary. This sample is part of a study of OX40 agonist ivuxolimab in advanced cancers. Study background: One hepatocellular carcinoma and two cutaneous melanoma patients partially responded.

TCRdb's copy holds only in-frame clones and misses some; the assay was immunoSEQ multiplex PCR. The table shows 60,000 to 75,000 clones, with around 92% occurring only once. V lost 5 bases, J lost 8 bases, and 8 bases stayed unmatched. The germline CDR1 and CDR2 sequences are PRHDT and FYEKMQ (reference sequence). This CDR3 contains 14 residues. Findings and caveats of the study: Compared with CD4+, CD8+ T cells on average had more expanded clones. The CD4+ and CD8+ T cells in the blood had expanded clonally by week 6 at 0.1 to 3.0 mg/kg.

The material was CD4+ or CD8+ T cells sorted from blood, obtained in a trial of the OX40 agonist ivuxolimab. This sequence originates from an adult with an advanced solid tumor such as melanoma, head and neck, liver or kidney cancer. The chain has TRBV13 and TRBJ1-4, with 7 bases aligning to TRBD1. CDR3 sequence reads: CASSPGTEYEKLFF. CDR3 bases: TGTGCCAGCAGCCCCGGGACAGAATACGAAAAACTGTTTTTT. Full variable domain (missing parts from reference TRBV13 and TRBJ1-4): AAGVIQSPRHLIKEKRETATLKCYPIPRHDTVYWYQQGPGQDPQFLISFYEKMQSDKGSIPDRFSAQQFSDYHSELNMSSLELGDSALYFCASSPGTEYEKLFFGSGTQLSVL.